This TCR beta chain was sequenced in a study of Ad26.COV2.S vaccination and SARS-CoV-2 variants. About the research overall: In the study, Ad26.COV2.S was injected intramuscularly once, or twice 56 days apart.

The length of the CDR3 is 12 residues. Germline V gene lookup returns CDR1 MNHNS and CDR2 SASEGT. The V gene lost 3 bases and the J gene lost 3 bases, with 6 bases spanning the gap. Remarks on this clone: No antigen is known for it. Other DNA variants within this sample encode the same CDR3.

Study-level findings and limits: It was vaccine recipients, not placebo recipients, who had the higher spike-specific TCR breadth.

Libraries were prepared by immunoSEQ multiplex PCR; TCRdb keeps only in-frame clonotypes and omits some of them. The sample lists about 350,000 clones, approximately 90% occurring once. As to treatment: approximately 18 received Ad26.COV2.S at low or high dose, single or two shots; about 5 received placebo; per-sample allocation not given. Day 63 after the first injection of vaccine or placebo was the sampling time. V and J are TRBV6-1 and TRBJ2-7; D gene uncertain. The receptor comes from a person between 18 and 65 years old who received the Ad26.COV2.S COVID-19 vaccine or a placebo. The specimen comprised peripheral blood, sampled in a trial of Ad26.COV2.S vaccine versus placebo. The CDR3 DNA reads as TGTGCCAGCAGTGAGGTTAGCTACGAGCAGTACTTC. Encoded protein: CASSEVSYEQYF.